Presented here are 19 T cell receptor beta chains from one specimen sequenced in a study of brain T cells in children with intractable seizures. Only in-frame clones appear in the TCRdb table, and some are missing; sequencing was by immunoSEQ multiplex PCR. Of 340,000 or so clones listed, over 90% are singletons. As for time point: blood from clinic visit 5 months post-surgery; TSC patient then seizure free. This sample comprised peripheral blood, obtained less than 6 months after surgery. The receptor source for this set is a boy in the first two years of life with tuberous sclerosis and intractable seizures.

The chain uses TRBV9 and TRBJ2-2; weak D call: TRBD2 (5 bases). Looked up from germline, CDR1 is SGDLS and CDR2 is YYNGEE. There are 16 residues in the CDR3. V lost 3 bases and J lost 0, with 12 bases in between. CDR3 region: CASSEEVAPNTGELFF. The CDR3 nucleotides read TGTGCCAGCAGCGAGGAGGTCGCCCCGAACACCGGGGAGCTGTTTTTT.

The V call is TRBV7-2, the J call TRBJ2-3, with TRBD1 identical over 11 bases. Germline CDR1 is SGHTA and CDR2 is FQGNSA. V lost 4 bases to trimming and J lost 3 bases; unmatched junction nucleotides: 3. The CDR3 extends over 15 amino acids. CDR3 bases: TGTGCCAGCAGCTCCGGGACAGGGGGTACAGATACGCAGTATTTT. Translated: CASSSGTGGTDTQYF.

As regards this clone: The same CDR3 arises from other DNA sequences in this sample as well. V gene TRBV7-9 combines with J gene TRBJ2-3; no clear D gene. Looked up from germline, CDR1 is SEHNR and CDR2 is FQNEAQ (reference sequence). CDR3 length equals 12 residues. Trimming took off 1 base at V and 4 bases at J, with 3 bases between the two ends. In DNA, the CDR3 is TGTGCCAGCAGCTTAGGGCCAGATACGCAGTATTTT. Translated: CASSLGPDTQYF.

The genes are TRBV12-3 or TRBV12-4 and TRBJ1-2; D gene unclear. The CDR3 loop spans 11 amino acids. The ends were cut back, 5 bases at V and 0 bases at J, with 1 base in the middle. CDR3 sequence reads: CASSPNYGYTF. CDR3 bases: TGTGCCAGCAGTCCTAACTATGGCTACACCTTC.

The chain uses TRBV2 and TRBJ2-3, with TRBD1 as a possible D gene (5 bases). The CDR3 is 17 residues long. The germline CDR1 and CDR2 sequences are SNHLY and FYNNEI. Trimming stripped 4 bases from V and 2 bases from J, with 19 bases between. Written as DNA, the CDR3 is TGTGCCAGCAGTGCCAGCAGGGCCCTTCCCTACACAGATACGCAGTATTTT. Protein sequence: CASSASRALPYTDTQYF.

J is TRBJ2-1 and V is TRBV27; 10 positions match TRBD2. CDR1 and CDR2 from the germline V gene are MNHEY and SMNVEV (reference sequence). V shed 5 bases and J 6 bases; nucleotides not matched to a gene: 7. The CDR3 is 15 residues long. The CDR3 spells CASSHSGRPGNEQFF. CDR3 DNA: TGTGCCAGCAGTCATAGCGGGAGGCCCGGCAATGAGCAGTTCTTC.

This chain joins TRBV7-2 and TRBJ1-2, with 8 bases that match TRBD1. Germline CDR1 SGHTA, CDR2 FQGNSA. The CDR3 is 14 amino acids. The junction had 4 bases not matched to a gene; V was cut back by 5 bases and J by 2 bases. The CDR3 DNA sequence: TGTGCCAGCAGCCCGGGACAGGCAAACTATGGCTACACCTTC. Amino acid sequence: CASSPGQANYGYTF.

The chain joins TRBV6-2 or TRBV6-3 to TRBJ1-1, with 7 bases aligning to TRBD1. This CDR3 is 13 amino acids long. CDR1 is MNHEY, CDR2 SVGEGT, per germline. V was clipped by 5 bases and J by 4 bases; unmatched bases: 4. The chain's CDR3 is CASSRQGTTEAFF. In DNA form, the CDR3 reads TGTGCCAGCAGTAGACAGGGTACCACTGAAGCTTTCTTT.

The CDR3 DNA sequence: TGTGCCAGCAGCTCCCCCCCTAGCGGGGGGCAAGAGACCCAGTACTTC. Translation gives CASSSPPSGGQETQYF. The chain carries TRBV7-2 and TRBJ2-5; 11 positions match TRBD2. V lost 4 bases to trimming and J lost 2 bases; unmatched junction nucleotides: 6. CDR3 length: 16 amino acids. Germline V gene lookup returns CDR1 SGHTA and CDR2 FQGNSA. The variable domain in full, completed from reference TRBV7-2 and TRBJ2-5, reads GAGVSQSPSNKVTEKGKDVELRCDPISGHTALYWYRQSLGQGLEFLIYFQGNSAPDKSGLPSDRFSAERTGGSVSTLTIQRTQQEDSAVYLCASSSPPSGGQETQYFGPGTRLLVL.

The V and J genes are TRBV7-3 and TRBJ1-1; D uncertain. The CDR3 extends over 13 amino acids. V lost 5 bases and J lost 1, with 8 bases in between. Germline loops: CDR1 SGHTA, CDR2 FQGTGA. The CDR3 loop reads CASSLLSNTEAFF. CDR3 sequence (DNA): TGTGCCAGCAGCCTTCTCTCGAACACTGAAGCTTTCTTT.

The genes are TRBV7-2 and TRBJ2-3; TRBD2 is a possible D gene (6 bases). V lost 1 base and J 0 bases, leaving 17 bases between the germline ends. Germline CDR1 and CDR2: SGHTA and FQGNSA. The CDR3 covers 18 residues. CDR3 nucleotide sequence: TGTGCCAGCAGCTTAGTCCTGCTGGCGGGGATAAGCACAGATACGCAGTATTTT. Its protein is CASSLVLLAGISTDTQYF.

CDR3 coding DNA: TGTGCCAGCAGCCAGGGGAGTCGGGGGTCTGGCGCTTTCTTT. Amino acids: CASSQGSRGSGAFF. The chain uses TRBV3-1 (or the pseudogene TRBV3-2) and TRBJ1-1; D might be TRBD1 (5 bases). Germline-derived CDR1 and CDR2 are LGHDT and YNNKEL (reference sequence). This CDR3 region has 14 residues. V lost 3 bases to trimming and J lost 11 bases, with 19 bases between them.

The chain uses TRBV9 and TRBJ1-6; no firm D call. Germline CDR1 SGDLS, CDR2 YYNGEE. Trimming removed 4 bases from V and 8 bases from J, with 13 bases in between. This CDR3 comprises 14 residues. The CDR3 spells CASSPAVQDSPLHF. CDR3 nucleotides: TGTGCCAGCAGCCCCGCCGTCCAGGATTCACCCCTCCACTTT.

The genes are TRBV12-3 or TRBV12-4 and TRBJ1-5; unclear D gene. The CDR3 loop spans 13 amino acids. V was clipped by 1 base and J by 7 bases, with 8 bases between them. Written as DNA, the CDR3 is TGTGCCAGCAGTTTAGTGGGTCAACAGCCCCAGCATTTT. Protein product: CASSLVGQQPQHF.

This sequence joins TRBV24-1 and TRBJ2-3, with D possibly matching TRBD2 (6 bases). Germline V gives CDR1 KGHDR, CDR2 SFDVKD. The V and J ends lost 3 bases and 5 bases respectively, with 8 bases between them. The CDR3 length is 13 residues. The CDR3 region is CATSDSGRDTQYF. The CDR3 DNA reads as TGTGCCACCAGTGATAGCGGGCGAGATACGCAGTATTTT.

This clone occurred once. The V call is TRBV15, the J call TRBJ1-4; maybe TRBD1 (5 bases). CDR1 and CDR2 (germline): LNHNV, YYDKDF (reference sequence). There are 15 residues in the CDR3. V was shortened by 0 bases and J by 8 bases, with 13 bases between the two germline ends. The CDR3 nucleotides are TGTGCCACCAGCAGAGATCAGGGCCTAGGGGAAAAACTGTTTTTT. It codes for CATSRDQGLGEKLFF.

The rearrangement uses TRBV27 and TRBJ1-5, with 8 nucleotides matching TRBD1. The CDR3 is 15 amino acids. The V gene's germline CDR1 is MNHEY and CDR2 SMNVEV (reference sequence). Trimming cost V 5 bases and J 2 bases; bases outside gene matches: 5. Here the CDR3 reads CASSPGGQGNQPQHF. For the CDR3, the DNA is TGTGCCAGCAGTCCGGGGGGACAGGGCAATCAGCCCCAGCATTTT.

DNA for the CDR3: TGTGCCAGTATAAACGTTGGGAACACTGAAGCTTTCTTT. Translated: CASINVGNTEAFF. V usage is TRBV19 and J usage is TRBJ1-1; D gene uncertain. Trimming shortened V by 7 bases and J by 1 base, and 10 bases separated the two germline ends. The germline V gene has CDR1 LNHDA and CDR2 SQIVND (reference sequence). The CDR3 covers 13 residues.

The gene calls are TRBV6-5 and TRBJ1-2; a possible D gene is TRBD1 (5 bases). V was cut by 2 bases and J by 4 bases, with 11 bases left in between. The CDR3 loop spans 14 amino acids. Germline V CDR1 and CDR2: MNHEY, SVGAGI. This CDR3 is CASSYLQGVYGYTF. The DNA for the CDR3 is TGTGCCAGCAGTTACCTGCAGGGAGTCTATGGCTACACCTTC.